The rows below give T cell receptor beta chains drawn from one sample of a study of blood T cells in healthy people across ages. TCRdb processed the 5' RACE reads anew with MiXCR; each CDR3 protein has one entry. Of under 1,000,000 distinct CDR3 sequences detected, about 37% appear once; the ten largest clones hold 10% to 15%. The specimen was blood. The source is a man aged 18 to 29 in good health. Both conserved end residues are part of each CDR3. The order of the fields is V gene, D gene, clone size, J gene, CDR3 DNA, CDR3 protein. The D gene is left open where the match is weak. Clone size is stated in some rows and not others, as once, few, many or a class when expanded.

TRBV12-3/TRBV12-4	.	many	TRBJ2-3	TGTGCCAGCAGCCCTAGGGAAGCGCAGTATTTT	CASSPREAQYF
TRBV4-1	.	.	TRBJ2-1	TGCGCCAGCAGCCAGGGTTATGACGGTAATGAGCAGTTCTTC	CASSQGYDGNEQFF
TRBV20-1	.	.	TRBJ2-7	TGCAGTGCTTCCGGGACTTGGACCTACGAGCAGTACTTC	CSASGTWTYEQYF
TRBV9	.	.	TRBJ2-1	TGTGCCAGCAGCGGGAGTCTGCGAGGTGAGCAGTTCTTC	CASSGSLRGEQFF
TRBV7-2	.	.	TRBJ1-2	TGTGCCAGCAGCTTAGATCTGGGGGCGCAAACTGGCTACACCTTC	CASSLDLGAQTGYTF
TRBV20-1	TRBD1	many	TRBJ2-1	TGCAGTGCTAGAGGTGGGACAGGAAACAATGAGCAGTTCTTC	CSARGGTGNNEQFF
TRBV20-1	TRBD1	.	TRBJ1-2	TGCAGTGCTAGAGTGCGACAGGGGCGGGACTACACCTTC	CSARVRQGRDYTF
TRBV12-3/TRBV12-4	.	.	TRBJ2-5	TGTGCCAGCACAAACTTGGGGGGGCAGGACCAAGAGACCCAGTACTTC	CASTNLGGQDQETQYF
TRBV5-1	TRBD1	many	TRBJ2-7	TGCGCCAGCAACCGAGGACAGGGGTCTTACGAGCAGTACTTC	CASNRGQGSYEQYF
TRBV7-9	.	few	TRBJ2-1	TGTGCCAGCAGCTTAGACGACCTGGGTTCTTGGGAGCAGTTCTTC	CASSLDDLGSWEQFF
TRBV4-1	.	many	TRBJ1-1	TGCGCCAGCAGCAGGGGCGGGGGAACTGAAGCTTTCTTT	CASSRGGGTEAFF
TRBV30	TRBD1	.	TRBJ1-2	TGTGCCTGGAGTCCCACCGGACAGGGCTGGAACTATGGCTACACCTTC	CAWSPTGQGWNYGYTF
TRBV5-1	.	few	TRBJ2-3	TGCGCCAGCAGCTCCTTCTTGGCGGATACGCAGTATTTT	CASSSFLADTQYF
TRBV9	.	.	TRBJ2-1	TGTGCCAGCAGCCTGGGACCCGCGGGGTCCTACGAGCAGTTCTTC	CASSLGPAGSYEQFF
TRBV2	.	few	TRBJ2-3	TGTGCCAGCAGTGAAGCGCTTGGGGGCCGGGATACGCAGTATTTT	CASSEALGGRDTQYF
TRBV5-1	TRBD1	.	TRBJ1-6	TGCGCCAGCAGCTTGCAGGGGGTTGATTCACCCCTCCACTTT	CASSLQGVDSPLHF
TRBV7-6	TRBD1	.	TRBJ2-3	TGTGCCAGCAGCTTGGGACAGGGCACAGGTACGCAGTATTTT	CASSLGQGTGTQYF
TRBV11-2	.	.	TRBJ2-7	TGTGCCAGCAGCTTAGTCCGGAACCCCTACGAGCAGTACTTC	CASSLVRNPYEQYF
TRBV30	TRBD1	.	TRBJ1-2	TGTGCCTGGAGTCTCTACAGGGGGGTGGATGGCTACACCTTC	CAWSLYRGVDGYTF
TRBV6-5	.	.	TRBJ1-4	TGTGCCAGCAGCAGACGTGTGAATAAAAAACTGTTTTTT	CASSRRVNKKLFF
TRBV12-3/TRBV12-4	.	many	TRBJ2-1	TGTGCCAGCAGTTCCCGGTCGGTTGGGGAGCAGTTCTTC	CASSSRSVGEQFF
TRBV6-5	TRBD1	few	TRBJ1-2	TGTGCCAGCACCACAGGACAGGGGAGCTACACCTTC	CASTTGQGSYTF
TRBV12-3/TRBV12-4	TRBD1	.	TRBJ1-2	TGTGCCAGCAGTTTAGCTCCGACAGGGGGCTATGGCTACACCTTC	CASSLAPTGGYGYTF
TRBV4-2	.	.	TRBJ1-5	TGTGCCAGCAGCCTGAAATTGAGTAATCAGCCCCAGCATTTT	CASSLKLSNQPQHF
TRBV5-1	TRBD1	.	TRBJ2-5	TGCGCCAGCAGCTTGGAGGACAGGGGGAGCGATGAGCAGTACTTC	CASSLEDRGSDEQYF
TRBV11-2	.	.	TRBJ1-2	TGTGCCAGCAGCTTAGCTCAGACGCCTTATGGCTACACCTTC	CASSLAQTPYGYTF
TRBV20-1	TRBD2	many	TRBJ2-3	TGCAGTGCGGCCACTGGCGGGGGGGATAGCACAGATACGCAGTATTTT	CSAATGGGDSTDTQYF
TRBV6-2/TRBV6-3	TRBD1	.	TRBJ2-7	TGTGCCAGCAGTGCCCAGACAGGGGGCGAGCAGTACTTC	CASSAQTGGEQYF
TRBV7-9	TRBD1	.	TRBJ1-1	TGTGCCAGCAGCGGGACAGGGGACAGCACTGAAGCTTTCTTT	CASSGTGDSTEAFF